Listed here are 8 T cell receptor beta chains from one sample, sequenced in a study of cytomegalovirus exposure and HLA in healthy donors. The method was immunoSEQ multiplex PCR; TCRdb's version includes in-frame clones alone and lacks a portion of them. Among about 78,000 clones listed, 90% to 96% were seen once. The sequencing input was PBMCs. The receptor set was obtained from a man younger than 30 in good health and CMV-seropositive.

This clone appeared a single time. The chain combines TRBV6-5 with TRBJ1-5; D unresolved. This CDR3 spans 13 amino acids. Germline CDR1 is MNHEY and CDR2 is SVGAGI. V lost 4 bases and J lost 5, with 9 bases in between. CDR3 sequence (DNA): TGTGCCAGCAGTTTACAAGAACATCAGCCCCAGCATTTT. Translation gives CASSLQEHQPQHF.

CDR3 DNA sequence: TGTGCCAGCAGCAACACAGGGCGTCGAGAGCCCCAGCATTTT. This gives the protein CASSNTGRREPQHF. The chain is built from TRBV7-9 and TRBJ1-5; a weak D match, TRBD1 (6 bases). Trimming cost V 5 bases and J 8 bases, with 16 bases left between them. The length of the CDR3 is 14 residues. Per germline, CDR1 SEHNR and CDR2 FQNEAQ (reference sequence).

The chain carries TRBV5-1 and TRBJ1-1, with a weak D call TRBD1 (5 bases). Trimming removed 1 base from V and 2 bases from J, with 6 bases in between. The CDR3 runs to 13 residues. CDR1 and CDR2 from the germline V gene are SGHRS and YFSETQ. CDR3 protein: CASSLTGNTEAFF. The CDR3 bases are TGCGCCAGCAGCTTGACAGGAAACACTGAAGCTTTCTTT.

The gene calls are TRBV7-2 and TRBJ1-2; no clear D. The germline gives CDR1 SGHTA, CDR2 FQGNSA. The V end lost 5 bases, the J end lost 2 bases, and 12 bases lay between the germline ends. The CDR3 sequence is 14 residues long. The CDR3 DNA reads as TGTGCCAGCAGCCTATCCGGGTCAAACTATGGCTACACCTTC. This translates into CASSLSGSNYGYTF.

The genes are TRBV2 and TRBJ2-2, with TRBD2 identical over 11 bases. Germline trimming cut 9 bases from V and 3 bases from J; bases unmatched to any gene: 3. This CDR3 has 14 amino acids. Germline V gives CDR1 SNHLY, CDR2 FYNNEI. CDR3 sequence: CARRTSGHTGELFF. CDR3 bases: TGTGCCAGAAGGACTAGCGGGCACACCGGGGAGCTGTTTTTT.

The chain employs TRBV6-5 and TRBJ1-2; D is possibly TRBD1 (6 bases). Germline V CDR1 and CDR2: MNHEY, SVGAGI. Between the trimmed V and J ends, which lost 6 bases and 7 bases, there was a span of 15 bases. The CDR3 runs to 13 residues. CDR3 amino acids: CASRGRGIGGYTF. As DNA, the CDR3 is TGTGCCAGCAGGGGTAGGGGGATCGGTGGCTACACCTTC.

The CDR3 sequence: CASSEDGGVRTGELFF. CDR3 nucleotides: TGCGCCAGCAGCGAGGACGGGGGAGTAAGGACCGGGGAGCTGTTTTTT. The rearrangement links TRBV5-1 to TRBJ2-2, with D possibly being TRBD2 (6 bases). Germline V gene lookup returns CDR1 SGHRS and CDR2 YFSETQ. CDR3 length: 16 residues. V gave up 4 bases and J gave up 5 bases, with 18 bases separating them.

V usage is TRBV18 and J usage is TRBJ1-5; 7 bases fit TRBD1. Looked up from germline, CDR1 is KGHSH and CDR2 is LQKENI. With V trimmed by 3 bases and J by 4 bases, 6 bases remained unmatched. The CDR3 runs 15 residues. Here the CDR3 DNA reads TGTGCCAGCTCACCGGGTGGGACAGCTAATCAGCCCCAGCATTTT. Protein: CASSPGGTANQPQHF.